This T cell receptor beta chain was observed in a study of cytomegalovirus exposure and HLA in healthy donors (dated 2017 in TCRdb). Some background on the complete study: In an earlier analysis of 587 of the donors, less than 350 Gb of sequence data and 95 million to 130 million unique TCR beta sequences from about 179 million T cells were reported. On average, 235,054 unique TCR beta nucleotide sequences were sequenced per donor among several hundred genotyped donors of the cohort, with roughly 18% of those sequences being non-productive. High-throughput TCR immunosequencing, statistical association of individual TCRs with disease status, and machine learning were combined to predict cytomegalovirus infection status. The genetic ancestry cluster associated with self-reported Caucasian donors included 81% of the 398 genotyped donors. The later analysis used no new phenotypic data to find candidate immune exposures, relying instead on TCR beta sequences and their occurrence across donors. About 5 DR-DQ haplotypes were handled as single units for association and clustering, since linkage in the cohort was strong. In addition to the first cohort of 666 subjects, a separate validation cohort of approximately 130 different subjects was used. The aim of the study was to test whether cataloging public T cell receptors could identify signatures of past pathogen exposure. An earlier analysis of several hundred of the donors used high-throughput TCR beta sequencing to judge whether each TCR beta V gene segment behaved as functional or pseudogenic. Donor age, sex, ethnicity and CMV serostatus were collected together with the repertoire data. Roughly 300 gigabases of sequencing data and approximately 85 million unique TCR sequences were included in an early release covering around 650 HLA-typed donors. In a later analysis, previously published TCR beta repertoires from 600 to 850 donors were re-analyzed and high-resolution HLA genotyping was added so that TCR occurrence patterns could be studied. The study profiled the T cell repertoires of about 640 subjects by immunosequencing and related them to cytomegalovirus serostatus. In a later genetic analysis, genome-wide SNP genotypes for about 55% of the roughly 700 donors were used, and that subset was treated as a discovery cohort. HLA typing included class I and class II loci at four-digit resolution. All discovery cohort repertoires had been generated on a single sequencing platform. The number of donors typed differed by locus, with about 629-640 for A, B, C, DRB1 and DQB1, 522 for DQA1, about 610 for DPA1, and some 470 for DPB1.

In total, 630 or so healthy bone marrow donors made up the cohort. At the time of sampling, every cohort member was nominally healthy, though immune exposures that went unrecorded were likely present. The donor tested CMV seropositive, placing the donor among the approximately 290 seropositive members of the cohort. A peripheral blood sample was collected from each donor, and TCR beta sequencing was performed on peripheral blood mononuclear cells. The Qiagen DNeasy Blood Extraction Kit was used to extract genomic DNA from the blood cell samples. Trimming takes 0 bases off V and 2 bases off J; junction bases not matched to a gene: 6. The CDR3 sequence holds 16 residues, the cysteine and phenylalanine included. The CDR3 DNA has 48 bases and is translated from base 1. The germline V gene (reference sequence) gives CDR1 as MNHNY and CDR2 as SVGAGI. Libraries were prepared through the immunoSEQ multiplex PCR assay. For the multiplex PCR, a mixture combining 60 forward primers for TCR Vbeta segments and 13 reverse primers for TCR Jbeta segments was used. Amplification of the CDR3 region of rearranged TCR beta genes was performed with a multiplex PCR assay on genomic DNA. The amplified TCR beta libraries were sequenced on the Illumina HiSeq System as 87-base-pair reads. For the original study's pipeline: Across the 700 or so repertoires, a later analysis counted tens of millions of unique TCR beta chains, around 10 million of which were shared by at least two donors. To remove PCR and sequencing errors, raw reads were error-corrected and collapsed into unique sequences using a nearest-neighbor algorithm that merged closely related sequences. Alignment of CDR3 sequences to IMGT reference sequences was used to assign V, D and J gene segments. For a sequence to be retained, a match of at least six nucleotides to both a V gene segment and a J gene segment was required. Rearrangements were called productive when the CDR3 lacked stop codons and stayed in frame with V and J; all others were non-productive. CDR3 was defined by IMGT convention, running from the second conserved V-encoded cysteine to the conserved J-encoded phenylalanine. In an earlier analysis of roughly 610 of the donors, sequences lacking an unambiguous match to a single V gene segment were excluded. An earlier analysis of about 600 of the donors called V segments functional above 56.7% productive rearrangements and segregating when the between-donor standard deviation exceeded 5%. A statistical classification framework was built to diagnose cytomegalovirus status from the catalog of TCR beta chain sequences. In a later analysis, TCR nucleotide sequences were compared against IMGT/GENE-DB human TR gene sequences so that V and J genes could be assigned. Using the TCRdist pipeline, a later analysis assigned CDR3 sequences along with most-parsimonious VDJ recombination scenarios. A later analysis defined each TCR beta chain by its CDR3 amino acid sequence plus V-gene family, and excluded reads lacking a unique V-gene family. As a way to deal with suspected cross-contamination and a sequencing artifact, a later analysis dropped 640 or so nucleotide sequences that were highly shared and had low generation probability. A later analysis calculated a clonal expansion index for each public chain from normalized within-repertoire ranks of inferred template counts. In a later analysis, generation probabilities were computed with a VDJ recombination model fitted to out-of-frame rearrangements, and the resulting probabilities were checked against IGoR. In a later analysis, hypergeometric tests were used to score TCR-TCR, TCR-HLA and TCR-CMV co-occurrence, with a repertoire-size bias correction applied to TCR pairs. A later analysis estimated false discovery rates by permuting HLA or CMV assignments 20 times. In a later analysis, co-occurring TCRs were grouped with DBSCAN, and TCRdist sequence similarity was added when clustering was performed within HLA-allele-positive subsets. Repertoires with fewer than 30,000 or more than 120,000 public chains were left out of co-occurrence clustering, as were about 5 repertoires with anomalous nucleotide sharing. TCRdb retrieved this table from immuneACCESS and kept in-frame rearrangements only. Not all clones are present; in checked studies, unresolved V genes account for under half, and no reason is known for the remainder. V, J and clone size are taken as reported in that table, and D and trimming were inferred from the DNA itself. For this sample the table gives approximately 70,000 clones, of which approximately 70% were detected only once. Of the sample, 9.7% is held by the ten largest clones.

This clone was seen a handful of times. Its cognate antigen has yet to be identified. Per-nucleotide qualities are absent, and no much larger clonotype sits a single base away. Beyond this particular receptor, the publication reports: According to a later analysis, TCR association rates differed among HLA loci, with DRB1 alleles showing the most associated TCRs and HLA-C alleles showing the fewest. This cohort had only TCR beta chains sequenced, and the lack of alpha or paired-chain data limited which features could be detected. In an earlier analysis of 500 to 650 of the donors, most TCR beta V segments appeared in productive rearrangements about 87% or about 30% of the time, broadly matching IMGT annotations. A further reported finding was that TCR beta sequences accurately predicted the HLA-A and HLA-B alleles for most subjects in the first cohort. A later analysis found that most CMV-associated TCR beta chains appeared HLA-restricted, with HLA associations seemingly driven largely by CMV exposure. Most TCR sequences were seen in very few donors, while some public TCRs were found in many individuals. The authors suggested that the approach could potentially be extended to other disease states and immunological phenotypes. Correlated functional status among segregating V segments might be attributable to linkage disequilibrium, but an unknown experimental factor could not be ruled out. A later analysis found that HLA-associated TCR beta chains were more clonally expanded and had lower generation probabilities than equally common non-associated chains. An association between a missense DCLRE1C variant and V-gene and J-gene trimming of TCR beta chains was found in a later genetic analysis and replicated in an independent cohort. Some IMGT-functional V segments, including TRBV6-2 and TRBV6-3, could not be distinguished by the 87-base-pair reads and were therefore excluded. A few of the identified cytomegalovirus-associated TCR beta chains were confirmed in vitro to be specific for cytomegalovirus antigens. The earlier analysis of around 600 of the donors excluded around 17 rarely observed V segments, including chromosome 9 orphons, because counts were too low. A total of 164 TCR beta chains were listed by the study as associated with cytomegalovirus. At a false discovery rate of 0.05, a later analysis linked 15,000 to 20,000 TCR beta sequences to specific HLA alleles. In both the original and validation cohorts, the classifier was reported to diagnose cytomegalovirus status with high specificity and sensitivity. The sequencing pipeline was judged likely to have produced a cluster of highly shared sequence variants as a technical artifact. Immune exposure information for the cohort was limited to CMV serostatus. Because some donors lacked HLA typing at each locus, the association tests relied only on the typed subset. Several of the top co-occurrence clusters appeared to be linked to parvovirus B19, influenza, CMV and Epstein-Barr virus, according to a later analysis. The presence/absence analyses assumed that sequencing depth was roughly uniform across donors, and that assumption may not be true. Compared with the approximately 720-donor mean, donors in an Asian-associated ancestry cluster had fewer N-insertions in productive TCRs, according to a later genetic analysis. When HLA alleles, especially DR and DQ, strongly co-occurred, TCR associations were difficult to assign to individual alleles.

The sequenced sample was PBMCs. The V and J segments used are TRBV6-6 and TRBJ2-7; 8 of the junction bases match TRBD2. This TCR came from a woman aged 45-65 years in good health and CMV-seropositive. CDR3 protein: CASSYSTGLAAYEQYF. At the DNA level, the sequence is TGTGCCAGCAGTTACTCGACCGGACTAGCCGCCTACGAGCAGTACTTC.